This T cell receptor (beta chain) was identified during a study of shared clonotypes between healthy human individuals. Comments on this clone: Its target is not known.

Repertoires were generated with immunoSEQ multiplex PCR, while TCRdb's copy carries only in-frame clones and drops some. The table records under 650,000 clones, 90% to 97% of them present only once. Study-wide results and caveats: An effect of sequencing depth on clonotype sharing among donors was expected. Among the subsets, naive ones generally showed larger estimated richness than memory ones. Relative to clonotypes present in all four donors, those not shared had lower generation probabilities. Some naive CD4 clonotypes, around 5%, turned up in common across a few donors.

The ends were cut back, 2 bases at V and 4 bases at J, with 11 bases in the middle. This CDR3 contains 14 residues. Germline loops: CDR1 WNHNN, CDR2 SYGVQD (reference sequence). This chain joins TRBV10-1 and TRBJ2-5; D possibly corresponds to TRBD1 (6 bases). The sequence was obtained from a young woman in good health. Material for sequencing was naive CD4+ T cells sorted from blood. Described subset: CD45RA+ positively selected. The CDR3 DNA sequence: TGCGCCAGCAGTGAGGGGGGCCGGTTAGAGACCCAGTACTTC. Its protein product is CASSEGGRLETQYF.